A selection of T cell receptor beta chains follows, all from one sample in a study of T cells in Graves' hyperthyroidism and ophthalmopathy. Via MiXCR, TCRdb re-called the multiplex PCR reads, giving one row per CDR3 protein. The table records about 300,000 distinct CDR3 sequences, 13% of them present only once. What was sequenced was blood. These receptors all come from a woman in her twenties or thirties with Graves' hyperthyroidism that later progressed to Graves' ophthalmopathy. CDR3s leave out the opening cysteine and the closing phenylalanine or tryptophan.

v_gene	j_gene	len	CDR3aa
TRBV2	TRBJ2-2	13	ASSKEGAPTGELF
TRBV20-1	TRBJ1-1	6	SASEAF
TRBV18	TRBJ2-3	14	ASSPLGGIGTDTQY
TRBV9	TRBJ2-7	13	ASSVGAGDSYEQY
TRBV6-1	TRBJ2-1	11	ASRGPIQNEQF
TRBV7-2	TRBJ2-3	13	ASSRTGEGTDTQY
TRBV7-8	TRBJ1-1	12	ASSLQGRGTEAF
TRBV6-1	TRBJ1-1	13	ASSRDRGLHIEAF
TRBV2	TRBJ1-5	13	ASSATGGLNMPQH
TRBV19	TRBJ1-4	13	ASSARRGGNEKLF
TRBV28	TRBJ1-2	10	ASSSGTGTYT
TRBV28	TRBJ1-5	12	ASSSPPTNQPQH
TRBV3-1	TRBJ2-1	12	ASSPDYQYNEQF
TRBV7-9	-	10	ASSSSSYEQF
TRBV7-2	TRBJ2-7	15	ASSLTLAGAVRGEQY
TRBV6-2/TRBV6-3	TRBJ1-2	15	ASTTEFVDRGGYGYT
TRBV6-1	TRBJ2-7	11	ASSPVDDLEQY
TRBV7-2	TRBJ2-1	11	ASSSGGHNEQF
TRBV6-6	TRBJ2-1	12	ASSYPGLHDEQF
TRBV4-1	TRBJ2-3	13	ASSQGQGWTDTQY
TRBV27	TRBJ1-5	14	ASSPSSGVSNQPQH
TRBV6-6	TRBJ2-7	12	ASSYKSGGGEQY
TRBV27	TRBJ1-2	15	ASSLIIGRGGFAGYT
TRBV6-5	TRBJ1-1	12	ASSYGQSSAQAF
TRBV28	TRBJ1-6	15	ASSNRQGTSYNSPLH